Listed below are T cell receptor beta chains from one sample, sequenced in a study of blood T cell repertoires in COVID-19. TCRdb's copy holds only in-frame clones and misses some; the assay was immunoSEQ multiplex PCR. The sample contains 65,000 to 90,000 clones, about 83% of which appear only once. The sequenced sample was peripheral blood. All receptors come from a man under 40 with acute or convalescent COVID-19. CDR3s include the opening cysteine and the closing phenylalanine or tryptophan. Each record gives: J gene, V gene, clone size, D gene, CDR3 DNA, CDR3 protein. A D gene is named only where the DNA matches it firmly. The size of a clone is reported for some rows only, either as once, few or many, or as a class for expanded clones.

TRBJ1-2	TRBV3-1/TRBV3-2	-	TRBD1	TGTGCCAGCAGCCACCAGGACAGGCGAGGTGGCTACACCTTC	CASSHQDRRGGYTF
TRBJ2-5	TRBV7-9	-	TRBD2	TGTGCCAGCAGCTTAGGTGCTAGCGGGAGCCAGTACTTC	CASSLGASGSQYF
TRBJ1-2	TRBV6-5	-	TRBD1	TGTGCCAGCAGTTATCGATCGACAGGGCCGTATGGCTACACCTTC	CASSYRSTGPYGYTF
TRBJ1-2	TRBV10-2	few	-	TGCGCCAGCAGACAGGCCCCCGCTAACTATGGCTACACCTTC	CASRQAPANYGYTF
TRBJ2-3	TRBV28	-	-	TGTGCCAGCAGTACCCCCCGGGGAGGGGACAGGCTCACAGATACGCAGTATTTT	CASSTPRGGDRLTDTQYF
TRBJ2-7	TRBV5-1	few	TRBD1	TGCGCCAGCAGCTCAAACAGGGGCTACGAACGGTACGAGCAGTACTTC	CASSSNRGYERYEQYF
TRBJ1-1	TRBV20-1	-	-	TGCAGTGCATCTCCCGCGGCTGAAGCTTTCTTT	CSASPAAEAFF
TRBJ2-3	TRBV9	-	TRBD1	TGTGCCAGCAGCGGCCGGGACAGTGCTCTAGATACGCAGTATTTT	CASSGRDSALDTQYF
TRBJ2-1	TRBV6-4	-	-	TGTGCCAGCAGTCCTACAGGTGCCTACAATGAGCAGTTCTTC	CASSPTGAYNEQFF
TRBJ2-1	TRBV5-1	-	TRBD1	TGCGCCAGCAGCTTGGGACAGGGGTCCTACAATGAGCAGTTCTTC	CASSLGQGSYNEQFF
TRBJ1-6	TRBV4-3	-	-	TGCGCCAGCAGCCAAGATAGGCAGGGCCTATATAATTCACCCCTCCACTTT	CASSQDRQGLYNSPLHF
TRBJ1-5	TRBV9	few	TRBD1	TGTGCCAGCAGCGTAGCCGGACAGGGTGGGCCCCAGCATTTT	CASSVAGQGGPQHF
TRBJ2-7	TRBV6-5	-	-	TGTGCCAGCAGTTACTCGACTAGGGGCTCCTACGAGCAGTACTTC	CASSYSTRGSYEQYF
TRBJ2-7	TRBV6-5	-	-	TGTGCCAGCAGGAGACCGGGATCCACCTACGAGCAGTACTTC	CASRRPGSTYEQYF
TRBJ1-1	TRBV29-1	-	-	TGCAGCGTTGCGATGGCTGCGGTGAACACTGAAGCTTTCTTT	CSVAMAAVNTEAFF
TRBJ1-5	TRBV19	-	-	TGTGCCAGTAGTACGGGAGGACAAAGGATCCGCAATCAGCCCCAGCATTTT	CASSTGGQRIRNQPQHF
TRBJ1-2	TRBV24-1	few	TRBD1	TGTGCCACCAGTGCGGGACAGGAAATGTTGGGCTACACCTTC	CATSAGQEMLGYTF
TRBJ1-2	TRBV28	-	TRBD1	TGTGCCAGCAATGAGGGGCGAACGGACAGGGGCTTC	CASNEGRTDRGF
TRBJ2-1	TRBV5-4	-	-	TGTGCCAGCAGCGGACCCTCTAGCGATAGATACAATGAGCAGTTCTTC	CASSGPSSDRYNEQFF
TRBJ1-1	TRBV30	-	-	TGTGCCTGGACCTTTGAGCTGAACACTGAAGCTTTCTTT	CAWTFELNTEAFF
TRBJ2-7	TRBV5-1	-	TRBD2	TGCGCCAGCAGCTTGCGCCGGGGGGATGAGCAGTACTTC	CASSLRRGDEQYF
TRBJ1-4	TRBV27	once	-	TGTGCCAGCAGTTTATGGGGGGAAGGGCCCCAAAAACTGTTTTTT	CASSLWGEGPQKLFF
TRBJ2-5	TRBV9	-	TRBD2	TGTGCCAGCAGCGGAAGACTAGCGGGCGCCCAAGAGACCCAGTACTTC	CASSGRLAGAQETQYF
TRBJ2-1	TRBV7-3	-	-	TGTGCCAGCAGCTTAACCCCCCTGAGCTCCTACAATGAGCAGTTCTTC	CASSLTPLSSYNEQFF
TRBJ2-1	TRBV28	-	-	TGTGCCAGCCGCATCGGGAGCTCCTACAATGAGCAGTTCTTC	CASRIGSSYNEQFF
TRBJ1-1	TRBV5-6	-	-	TGTGCCAGCAGCTTATTGGGGGGGCTTACAGACACTGAAGCTTTCTTT	CASSLLGGLTDTEAFF
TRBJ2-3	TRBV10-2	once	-	TGCGCCAGCAGTGAGTATATGGATACGCAGTATTTT	CASSEYMDTQYF
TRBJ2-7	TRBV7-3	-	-	TGTGCCAGCAGCTTAACTAAACTTGTCAGGGAGCAGTACTTC	CASSLTKLVREQYF
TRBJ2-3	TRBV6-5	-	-	TGTGCCGGATCTACTCTGACTGGCGGAGCTACGCAGTATTTT	CAGSTLTGGATQYF
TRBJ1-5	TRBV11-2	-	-	TGTGCCAGCAGCCAAGACGGGAATCAGCCCCAGCATTTT	CASSQDGNQPQHF
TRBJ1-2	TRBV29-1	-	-	TGCAGAGTGGGAGAGAGGATCGACTATGGCTACACCTTC	CRVGERIDYGYTF
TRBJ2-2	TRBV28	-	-	TGTGCCAGCGAAGCGGGCGCCGGGGAGCTGTTTTTT	CASEAGAGELFF
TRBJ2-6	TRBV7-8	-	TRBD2	TGTGCCAGCAGCTTAGCACTCCCGGGACTAGCGGGAGTAGCTGGGGCCAACGTCCTGACTTTC	CASSLALPGLAGVAGANVLTF
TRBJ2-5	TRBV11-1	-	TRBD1	TGTGCCAGCAGCCCGGACAGGGGAGGCGAGACCCAGTACTTC	CASSPDRGGETQYF
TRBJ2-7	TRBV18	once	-	TGTGCCAGCTCATTTTCGGGCGAGCAGTACTTC	CASSFSGEQYF
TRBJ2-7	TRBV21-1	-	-	TGTGCCAGCAGCCGATCTTTTCCCAGGGGCGGGCAGCTAAAACCCCGAACCTACGAGCAGTACTTC	CASSRSFPRGGQLKPRTYEQYF
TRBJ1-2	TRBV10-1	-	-	TGCGCCAGCAAATCCGGTGGCTACACCTTC	CASKSGGYTF
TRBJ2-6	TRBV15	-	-	TGTGCCACCAGCAGAAAACCTACAGGCATCTCTGGGGCCAACGTCCTGACTTTC	CATSRKPTGISGANVLTF
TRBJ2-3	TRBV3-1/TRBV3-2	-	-	TGTGCCAGCAGCTGGGCTAGCGGCACAGATACGCAGTATTTT	CASSWASGTDTQYF
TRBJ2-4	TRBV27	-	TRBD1	TGTGCCAGCAGTTTATCGGTACAGGGGCAGAACATTCAGTACTTC	CASSLSVQGQNIQYF
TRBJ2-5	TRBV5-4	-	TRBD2	TGTGCCAGCAGCTTGGGGGGACTAGCGGGACAGACCCAGTACTTC	CASSLGGLAGQTQYF
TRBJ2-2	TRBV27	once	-	TGTGCCAGCAGTACCATAGCGGTCGGGGAGCTGTTTTTT	CASSTIAVGELFF
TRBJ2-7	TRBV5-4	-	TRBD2	TGTGCCAGCAGCCCTGCCGGGACTACCTACGAGCAGTACTTC	CASSPAGTTYEQYF
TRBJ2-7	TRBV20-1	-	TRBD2	TGCAGGCCAAGCGGGGTCGACGAGCAGTACTTC	CRPSGVDEQYF
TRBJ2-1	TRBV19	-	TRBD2	TGTGCCAGTAGTATACGGACTAGCGGGAGCTCCTACAATGAGCAGTTCTTC	CASSIRTSGSSYNEQFF
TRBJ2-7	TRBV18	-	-	TGTGCCAGCTCAATCCGGGAAGAGAGCTACGAGCAGTACTTC	CASSIREESYEQYF
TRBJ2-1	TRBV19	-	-	TGTGCCAGTAGTATCCCTAAATCTTCACCCCTGCAGTTCTTC	CASSIPKSSPLQFF
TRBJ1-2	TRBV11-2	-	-	TGTGCCAGCAGCCCCACCGGACAGACTGGCTACACCTTC	CASSPTGQTGYTF
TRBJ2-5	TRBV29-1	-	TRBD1	TGCAGCACCCTCCGCTCGGGACAGGAGTCGGAGACCCAGTACTTC	CSTLRSGQESETQYF
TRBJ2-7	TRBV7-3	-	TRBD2	TGTGCCAGCAGCCCCCGGGGTAGCGGGGCCTACGAGCAGTACTTC	CASSPRGSGAYEQYF
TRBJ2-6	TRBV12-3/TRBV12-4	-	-	TGTGCCAGCAGTTTACGTGGGGCCAACGTCCTGACTTTC	CASSLRGANVLTF
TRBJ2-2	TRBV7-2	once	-	TGTGCCAGCAGCTTTAGAGCGGTCGGGGAGCTGTTTTTT	CASSFRAVGELFF
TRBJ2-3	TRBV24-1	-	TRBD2	TGTGCCACCAGTGATTTGAGGGGGACTAGCGGGGACACAGATACGCAGTATTTT	CATSDLRGTSGDTDTQYF
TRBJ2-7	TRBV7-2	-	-	TGTGCCAGCAGCCCATTCACACACTCCTACGAGCAGTACTTC	CASSPFTHSYEQYF